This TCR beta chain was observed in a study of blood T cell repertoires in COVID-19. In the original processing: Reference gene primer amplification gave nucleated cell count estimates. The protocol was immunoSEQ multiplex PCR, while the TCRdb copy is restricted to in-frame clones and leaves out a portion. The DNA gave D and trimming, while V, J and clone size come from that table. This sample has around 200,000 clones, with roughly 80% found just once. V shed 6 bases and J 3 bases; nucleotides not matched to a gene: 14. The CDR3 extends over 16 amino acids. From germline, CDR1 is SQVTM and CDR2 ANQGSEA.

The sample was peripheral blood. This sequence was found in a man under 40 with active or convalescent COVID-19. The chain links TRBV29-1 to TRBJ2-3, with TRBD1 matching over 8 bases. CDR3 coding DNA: TGCAGCGTCGCAGGCCTGACAGGGGAAGGGACAGATACGCAGTATTTT. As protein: CSVAGLTGEGTDTQYF.